Reported below is one TCR beta chain. Its antigen is still unknown. The CDR3 is made up of 12 amino acids. Germline CDR1 is SQVTM and CDR2 is ANQGSEA. The V end was cut by 0 bases, the J end by 4 bases, with 4 bases between. This entry belongs to a study of identical twins. From the 5' RACE reads, TCRdb called clonotypes with MiXCR, one entry per CDR3 protein. Of 550,000 to 700,000 distinct CDR3 sequences listed, just under 10% are singletons. General study findings and limits: Beta out-of-frame sequences showed weaker excess twin sharing. For out-of-frame alpha sequences shared by twins, low generation probability was in excess.

The data also belong to a second study, concerning yellow fever vaccine responses in identical twins.

The sample taken for sequencing was PBMCs. This TCR came from a woman younger than 30 in good health. This chain uses TRBV29-1 with TRBJ2-1; D is unresolved. The chain's CDR3 is CSVEDTYNEQFF. The CDR3 DNA sequence: TGCAGCGTTGAAGATACATACAATGAGCAGTTCTTC.